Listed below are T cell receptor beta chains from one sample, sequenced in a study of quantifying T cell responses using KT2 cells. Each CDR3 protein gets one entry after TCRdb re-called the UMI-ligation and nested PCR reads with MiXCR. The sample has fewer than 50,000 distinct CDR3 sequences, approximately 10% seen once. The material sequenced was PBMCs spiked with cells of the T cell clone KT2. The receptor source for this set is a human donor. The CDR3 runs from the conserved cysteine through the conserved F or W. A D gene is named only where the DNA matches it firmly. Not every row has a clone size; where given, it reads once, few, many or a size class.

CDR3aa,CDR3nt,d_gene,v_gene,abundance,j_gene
CASRSPGQVAPADFGNTIYF,TGTGCCAGCAGATCGCCCGGACAGGTGGCCCCCGCGGATTTTGGAAACACCATATATTTT,TRBD1,TRBV6-5,few,TRBJ1-3
CASSLTGTSGGAPTDTQYF,TGTGCCAGCAGCCTAACCGGCACTAGCGGGGGGGCCCCCACAGATACGCAGTATTTT,TRBD2,TRBV7-3,few,TRBJ2-3
CASSVQEHTEAFF,TGTGCCAGCAGCGTACAGGAACACACTGAAGCTTTCTTT,.,TRBV7-3,few,TRBJ1-1
CASSSGLAGDADTQYF,TGTGCCAGCAGCTCTGGACTAGCGGGAGACGCAGATACGCAGTATTTT,TRBD2,TRBV5-4,.,TRBJ2-3
CASSLDRSGNTIYF,TGTGCCAGCAGCCTAGATCGCTCTGGAAACACCATATATTTT,.,TRBV6-5,.,TRBJ1-3
CASSYAAGTGREAFF,TGTGCCAGCAGTTACGCCGCCGGGACAGGGCGCGAAGCTTTCTTT,TRBD1,TRBV6-5,many,TRBJ1-1
CASRGLLFGDTQYF,TGTGCCAGCAGGGGACTACTATTCGGCGATACGCAGTATTTT,TRBD2,TRBV12-3/TRBV12-4,few,TRBJ2-3
CASSSIGTGERTEAFF,TGTGCCAGCAGCTCCATCGGGACAGGGGAACGAACTGAAGCTTTCTTT,TRBD1,TRBV7-9,.,TRBJ1-1
CASSRGQYNEQFF,TGTGCCAGCAGCCGAGGACAGTACAATGAGCAGTTCTTC,.,TRBV6-5,few,TRBJ2-1
CASRGQGAGQPQHF,TGTGCCAGCAGAGGACAGGGGGCAGGCCAGCCCCAGCATTTT,TRBD1,TRBV6-1,.,TRBJ1-5
CASSQEQFSYEQYF,TGCGCCAGCAGCCAAGAACAGTTCTCCTACGAGCAGTACTTC,.,TRBV4-1,many,TRBJ2-7
CASSSSALVTQYF,TGTGCCAGCAGCTCCTCTGCCTTAGTGACCCAGTACTTC,.,TRBV7-2,few,TRBJ2-5